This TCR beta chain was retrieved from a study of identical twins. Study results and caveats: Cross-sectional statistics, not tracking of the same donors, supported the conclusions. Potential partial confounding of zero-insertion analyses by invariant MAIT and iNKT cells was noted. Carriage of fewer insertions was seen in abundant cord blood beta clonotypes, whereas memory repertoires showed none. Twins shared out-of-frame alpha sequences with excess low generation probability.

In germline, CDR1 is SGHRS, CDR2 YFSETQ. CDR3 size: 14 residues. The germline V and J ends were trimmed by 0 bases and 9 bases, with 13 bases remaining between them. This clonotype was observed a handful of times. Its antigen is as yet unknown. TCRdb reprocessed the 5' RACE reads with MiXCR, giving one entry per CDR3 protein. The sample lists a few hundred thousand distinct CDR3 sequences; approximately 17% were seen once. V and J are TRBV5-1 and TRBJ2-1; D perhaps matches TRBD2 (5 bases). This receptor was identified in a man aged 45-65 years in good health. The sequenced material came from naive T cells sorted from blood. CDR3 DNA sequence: TGCGCCAGCAGCTTGGAGTACTTAAGCGGTGAGCAGTTCTTC. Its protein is CASSLEYLSGEQFF.